These T cell receptor beta chains were read from a single sample in a study of early T cells in non-severe SARS-CoV-2 infection. Using its own MiXCR run on the 5' RACE reads, TCRdb lists one record per CDR3 protein. The data contain some 66,000 distinct CDR3 sequences, approximately 9.2% of them singletons. Sequences were obtained from whole blood. These TCRs come from an adult who was a healthcare worker with PCR-confirmed SARS-CoV-2 infection or an uninfected control (not recorded which). The CDR3 runs from the conserved cysteine through the conserved F or W. D genes are given only for firm matches. Size tells how often a clone was seen (once, few, many) or the class of an expanded clone, and some rows leave it out.

d_gene	v_gene	j_gene	abundance	CDR3nt	CDR3aa
.	TRBV14	TRBJ2-2	.	TGTGCCAGCAGCCAAGTACTAGCCGGGGAGCTGTTTTTT	CASSQVLAGELFF
.	TRBV19	TRBJ2-7	.	TGTGCCAGTAGCCCGAGGCTAGGGGACAAGCAGTACTTC	CASSPRLGDKQYF
.	TRBV18	TRBJ2-7	.	TGTGCCAGCTCACCAGGGCGGTCCTACGAGCAGTACTTC	CASSPGRSYEQYF
.	TRBV20-1	TRBJ2-6	few	TGCAGTAGCGACCCCTCTGGGGCCAACGTCCTGACTTTC	CSSDPSGANVLTF
.	TRBV7-2	TRBJ2-2	.	TGTGCCAGCAGCCCCCACCCTGCGCGGAACACCGGGGAGCTGTTTTTT	CASSPHPARNTGELFF
TRBD1	TRBV6-2/TRBV6-3	TRBJ2-4	many	TGTGCCAGCAGTCCACAGGGGGCGCGGAACATTCAGTACTTC	CASSPQGARNIQYF
TRBD1	TRBV24-1	TRBJ2-2	.	TGTGCCACCAGTGATTGGACAGGGGGCGCCGGCGGGGAGCTGTTTTTT	CATSDWTGGAGGELFF
TRBD2	TRBV28	TRBJ2-5	many	TGTGCCAGCAGTCCCGGGGGGGCCCAAGAGACCCAGTACTTC	CASSPGGAQETQYF
.	TRBV12-3/TRBV12-4	TRBJ2-5	.	TGTGCCAGCAGTGCCAGTGCAGAGACCCAGTACTTC	CASSASAETQYF
TRBD2	TRBV20-1	TRBJ2-7	many	TGCAGTGCTAGAGATAGGACTAGCGGGAGCTCCGAGCAGTACTTC	CSARDRTSGSSEQYF
.	TRBV20-1	TRBJ2-6	many	TGCAGTGCTCCCCCGCGGTCCTCTGGGGCCAACGTCCTGACTTTC	CSAPPRSSGANVLTF
TRBD2	TRBV6-5	TRBJ2-3	few	TGTGCCAGCAGTTACTCGGGTCCTAGCGGGAGGTCGACAGATACGCAGTATTTT	CASSYSGPSGRSTDTQYF
TRBD1	TRBV7-8	TRBJ2-1	few	TGTGCCAGCAGCTTAAATGACAGGACAGGACCACCTGAGCGGTTCTTC	CASSLNDRTGPPERFF
.	TRBV29-1	TRBJ2-7	many	TGCAGCGTTCAGTGGGGAATCGGGACACCCTACGAGCAGTACTTC	CSVQWGIGTPYEQYF
TRBD2	TRBV27	TRBJ2-1	many	TGTGCCAGCAGTCGGGGACTAGCGGGAGGGTATAGCTCCTACAATGAGCAGTTCTTC	CASSRGLAGGYSSYNEQFF
.	TRBV12-3/TRBV12-4	TRBJ2-5	.	TGTGCCAGCAGCCCTAGGGGGAACCAAGAGACCCAGTACTTC	CASSPRGNQETQYF
TRBD1	TRBV5-1	TRBJ2-1	.	TGCGCCAGCAGGAGGACAGGAGTCAGTGAGCAGTTCTTC	CASRRTGVSEQFF
.	TRBV6-4	TRBJ2-2	.	TGTGCCAGCAGCCTCACCCAGGGCGGGGAGCTGTTTTTT	CASSLTQGGELFF
TRBD2	TRBV3-1	TRBJ2-5	few	TGTGCCAGCAGCCAAGATCTAGCGGTTCAAGAGACCCAGTACTTC	CASSQDLAVQETQYF
.	TRBV19	TRBJ2-3	.	TGTGCCAGTAGTATTGCGGGGTCTCTCCTCCCAGATACGCAGTATTTT	CASSIAGSLLPDTQYF
TRBD1	TRBV19	TRBJ1-2	few	TGTGCCAGTAGTATACCCTCGGACAGGTTCGCCGGCTACACCTTC	CASSIPSDRFAGYTF
.	TRBV6-1	TRBJ2-1	.	TGTGCCAGCAGTGAGGGGACCTGGGGTGAGCAGTTCTTC	CASSEGTWGEQFF
TRBD1	TRBV25-1	TRBJ2-7	many	TGTGCCAGCAGTTCCGGGACAGCGACGCCGCAGTACTTC	CASSSGTATPQYF
.	TRBV7-8	TRBJ2-7	.	TGTGCCAGCAGCTCCATGGACCCGGGTTCCTACGAGCAGTACTTC	CASSSMDPGSYEQYF
.	TRBV7-2	TRBJ2-7	.	TGTGCCAGCAGCTTAAATTCCGGACCCTACGAGCAGTACTTC	CASSLNSGPYEQYF
.	TRBV11-3	TRBJ1-3	many	TGTGCCAGCAGGCTTGACGGCGCTGCTGGAAACACCATATATTTT	CASRLDGAAGNTIYF
.	TRBV28	TRBJ2-4	.	TGTGCCAGCAGTTTTGTGTACGGAAGTAGGGCCAAAAACATTCAGTACTTC	CASSFVYGSRAKNIQYF
.	TRBV6-6	TRBJ2-4	.	TGTGCCAGCACTAACGTCGGCATTCAGTACTTC	CASTNVGIQYF
.	TRBV5-1	TRBJ2-3	few	TGCGCCAGCAGCTTGGATTTAGATACGCAGTATTTT	CASSLDLDTQYF
.	TRBV10-1	TRBJ1-1	many	TGCGCCAGCAGTCATAACGGGAACACTGAAGCTTTCTTT	CASSHNGNTEAFF
.	TRBV5-1	TRBJ1-4	few	TGCGCCAGCAGCTTCCGGGCCCTCAATGAAAAACTGTTTTTT	CASSFRALNEKLFF
.	TRBV18	TRBJ2-3	many	TGTGCCAGCTCACCGCAGAGCGGCTACACAGATACGCAGTATTTT	CASSPQSGYTDTQYF
.	TRBV7-7	TRBJ2-1	few	TGTGCCAGCAGCAGCACACTAGGGTCCTACAATGAGCAGTTCTTC	CASSSTLGSYNEQFF
.	TRBV14	TRBJ1-2	.	TGTGCCAGCAGTCACCGGACAGCCTATGGCTACACCTTC	CASSHRTAYGYTF
TRBD2	TRBV29-1	TRBJ2-3	many	TGCAGCGTGCCTGGACTAGCGACTAGCACAGATACGCAGTATTTT	CSVPGLATSTDTQYF
TRBD2	TRBV7-2	TRBJ2-7	.	TGTGCCAGCAGCCGCCGACTAGCGGGAGGGCCGAGCTCCTACGAGCAGTACTTC	CASSRRLAGGPSSYEQYF
TRBD1	TRBV19	TRBJ1-5	.	TGTGCCAGCGGGACAGGGAACAATCAGCCCCAGCATTTT	CASGTGNNQPQHF
.	TRBV2	TRBJ2-1	.	TGTGCCAGCAGATTTGAGTTAGAGCAGTTCTTC	CASRFELEQFF
TRBD2	TRBV13	TRBJ2-3	few	TGTGCCAGCCTAGCGGGAGGCTACACAGATACGCAGTATTTT	CASLAGGYTDTQYF
TRBD2	TRBV11-3	TRBJ2-5	few	TGTGCCAGCAGCTCCGGACTAGCGGGAGGGGCCCAGTACTTC	CASSSGLAGGAQYF
TRBD2	TRBV28	TRBJ2-7	many	TGTGCCAGTAAAAAAGGGTTGCGGGAGGATACCTACGAGCAGTACTTC	CASKKGLREDTYEQYF
.	TRBV28	TRBJ2-3	.	TGTGCCAGCAGTAAAGACAGGTTCCCAGATACGCAGTATTTT	CASSKDRFPDTQYF
TRBD2	TRBV4-1	TRBJ2-4	many	TGCGCCAGCAGCCAAGACAGATCTAGCGGGAGTCTTGTAACCAAAAACATTCAGTACTTC	CASSQDRSSGSLVTKNIQYF
.	TRBV12-3/TRBV12-4	TRBJ1-5	large	TGTGCCAGCAGTTTCCGGGGCGAAGATAGCAATCAGCCCCAGCATTTT	CASSFRGEDSNQPQHF
.	TRBV5-1	TRBJ2-1	.	TGCGCCAGCAGCTTAGGCCCACGCAATGAGCAGTTCTTC	CASSLGPRNEQFF
.	TRBV7-9	TRBJ2-7	few	TGTGCCAGCAGCTTAGGGGCTAGGGCTTACGAGCAGTACTTC	CASSLGARAYEQYF
TRBD1	TRBV20-1	TRBJ1-2	.	TGCAGTGCGGGGACAGCCAACTATGGCTACACCTTC	CSAGTANYGYTF
TRBD1	TRBV6-1	TRBJ2-3	.	TGTGCCAGCAGCTCCGACAGGGGGCTAACCAATACGCAGTATTTT	CASSSDRGLTNTQYF
.	TRBV28	TRBJ1-2	.	TGTGCCAGCACCCCGGGCCTAAACTATGGCTACACCTTC	CASTPGLNYGYTF
.	TRBV29-1	TRBJ1-1	.	TGCAGCGTTGCCTCCGGGGACACTGAAGCTTTCTTT	CSVASGDTEAFF
.	TRBV11-3	TRBJ2-1	few	TGTGCCAGCAGCTTAGGACTGGGGTCGGGTGAGCAGTTCTTC	CASSLGLGSGEQFF
.	TRBV21-1	TRBJ1-3	many	TGTGCCAGCAGCACCCGGATGCCCTCCTCTGGAAACACCATATATTTT	CASSTRMPSSGNTIYF